This is a list of T cell receptor beta chains from one sample in a study of blood T cell repertoires in COVID-19. Repertoires were generated with immunoSEQ multiplex PCR, while TCRdb's copy carries only in-frame clones and drops some. The table records more than 300,000 clones, around four fifths of them present only once. The specimen was peripheral blood. These TCRs come from a woman between 45 and 65 years old with acute or convalescent COVID-19. Both conserved end residues are part of each CDR3. The D gene is left open where the match is weak. The listing skips clone size in some rows; elsewhere it reads once, few, many or a size class.

v_gene: TRBV9; j_gene: TRBJ2-5; abundance: NA; d_gene: TRBD1; CDR3aa: CASSAWTGAETQYF; CDR3nt: TGTGCCAGCAGCGCCTGGACAGGGGCCGAGACCCAGTACTTC
v_gene: TRBV6-2/TRBV6-3; j_gene: TRBJ1-6; abundance: NA; d_gene: NA; CDR3aa: CASSWTANNSPLHF; CDR3nt: TGTGCCAGCAGCTGGACAGCAAATAATTCACCCCTCCACTTT
v_gene: TRBV19; j_gene: TRBJ2-1; abundance: NA; d_gene: TRBD2; CDR3aa: CASRFGSGSNEQFF; CDR3nt: TGTGCCAGTAGATTTGGTAGCGGGAGCAATGAGCAGTTCTTC
v_gene: TRBV2; j_gene: TRBJ2-5; abundance: once; d_gene: TRBD2; CDR3aa: CASSDAGGTQETQYF; CDR3nt: TGTGCCAGCAGTGACGCGGGGGGCACCCAAGAGACCCAGTACTTC
v_gene: TRBV18; j_gene: TRBJ1-2; abundance: NA; d_gene: NA; CDR3aa: CASSPLPGVDGYTF; CDR3nt: TGTGCCAGCTCACCCCTCCCTGGAGTTGATGGCTACACCTTC
v_gene: TRBV4-1; j_gene: TRBJ1-1; abundance: NA; d_gene: TRBD1; CDR3aa: CASSPGGQEGRVNTEAFF; CDR3nt: TGCGCCAGCAGCCCTGGGGGACAGGAAGGTCGTGTGAACACTGAAGCTTTCTTT
v_gene: TRBV7-2; j_gene: TRBJ2-3; abundance: NA; d_gene: TRBD2; CDR3aa: CASSLRTSGANRDTQYF; CDR3nt: TGTGCCAGCAGCCTCCGGACTAGCGGGGCCAATAGGGATACGCAGTATTTT
v_gene: TRBV27; j_gene: TRBJ2-7; abundance: NA; d_gene: TRBD2; CDR3aa: CASSYRPTSSFYEQYF; CDR3nt: TGTGCCAGCAGTTATAGACCGACTAGCAGTTTCTACGAGCAGTACTTC
v_gene: TRBV6-4; j_gene: TRBJ1-1; abundance: once; d_gene: NA; CDR3aa: CASREGTEAFF; CDR3nt: TGTGCCAGCAGGGAGGGGACTGAAGCTTTCTTT
v_gene: TRBV2; j_gene: TRBJ1-5; abundance: NA; d_gene: NA; CDR3aa: CASMGGAGQPQHF; CDR3nt: TGTGCCAGCATGGGGGGAGCCGGTCAGCCCCAGCATTTT
v_gene: TRBV15; j_gene: TRBJ1-6; abundance: once; d_gene: TRBD1; CDR3aa: CATSMGQYNSPLHF; CDR3nt: TGTGCCACCAGCATGGGACAGTATAATTCACCCCTCCACTTT
v_gene: TRBV5-6; j_gene: TRBJ2-7; abundance: NA; d_gene: TRBD2; CDR3aa: CASRGTSGAYEQYF; CDR3nt: TGTGCCAGCAGAGGGACTAGCGGGGCCTACGAGCAGTACTTC
v_gene: TRBV12-3/TRBV12-4; j_gene: TRBJ1-5; abundance: NA; d_gene: NA; CDR3aa: CASSFSSNQPQHF; CDR3nt: TGTGCCAGCAGTTTCTCGAGCAATCAGCCCCAGCATTTT
v_gene: TRBV6-2/TRBV6-3; j_gene: TRBJ2-5; abundance: NA; d_gene: NA; CDR3aa: CASSYMGGNQETQYF; CDR3nt: TGTGCCAGCAGTTACATGGGCGGGAATCAAGAGACCCAGTACTTC
v_gene: TRBV12-5; j_gene: TRBJ1-1; abundance: NA; d_gene: NA; CDR3aa: CASENFVNTEAFF; CDR3nt: TGTGCTAGTGAAAACTTCGTGAACACTGAAGCTTTCTTT
v_gene: TRBV14; j_gene: TRBJ1-2; abundance: NA; d_gene: TRBD1; CDR3aa: CASSQVGQALYGYTF; CDR3nt: TGTGCCAGCAGCCAAGTGGGACAGGCCCTCTATGGCTACACCTTC
v_gene: TRBV18; j_gene: TRBJ2-1; abundance: NA; d_gene: TRBD1; CDR3aa: CASSPFGQGDWFF; CDR3nt: TGTGCCAGCTCACCTTTTGGACAGGGTGACTGGTTCTTC
v_gene: TRBV19; j_gene: TRBJ2-2; abundance: NA; d_gene: TRBD2; CDR3aa: CASSRGGTSGGTGELFF; CDR3nt: TGTGCCAGCTCCCGAGGGGGGACTAGCGGGGGCACCGGGGAGCTGTTTTTT
v_gene: TRBV5-6; j_gene: TRBJ1-2; abundance: NA; d_gene: NA; CDR3aa: CASSRTGPGGGYTF; CDR3nt: TGTGCCAGCAGCAGAACGGGTCCTGGAGGTGGCTACACCTTC
v_gene: TRBV2; j_gene: TRBJ2-5; abundance: NA; d_gene: TRBD2; CDR3aa: CASEAGGQETQYF; CDR3nt: TGTGCCAGCGAGGCGGGGGGCCAAGAGACCCAGTACTTC
v_gene: TRBV10-3; j_gene: TRBJ1-1; abundance: NA; d_gene: NA; CDR3aa: CAIRKDMNTEAFF; CDR3nt: TGTGCCATCAGGAAAGACATGAACACTGAAGCTTTCTTT
v_gene: TRBV9; j_gene: TRBJ2-2; abundance: NA; d_gene: TRBD1; CDR3aa: CASSGTGGARSTGELFF; CDR3nt: TGTGCCAGCAGCGGGACAGGGGGCGCTAGAAGCACCGGGGAGCTGTTTTTT
v_gene: TRBV7-2; j_gene: TRBJ2-7; abundance: NA; d_gene: TRBD1; CDR3aa: CASSPRTGYYEQYF; CDR3nt: TGTGCCAGCAGCCCCCGGACAGGGTACTACGAGCAGTACTTC
v_gene: TRBV18; j_gene: TRBJ1-4; abundance: NA; d_gene: NA; CDR3aa: CASSRSGGTNEKLFF; CDR3nt: TGTGCCAGCTCACGAAGCGGGGGGACTAATGAAAAACTGTTTTTT
v_gene: TRBV21-1; j_gene: TRBJ1-3; abundance: NA; d_gene: NA; CDR3aa: CASSKGSKFRGPRVPGNTIYF; CDR3nt: TGTGCCAGCAGCAAAGGTTCGAAGTTTAGGGGGCCAAGGGTCCCTGGAAACACCATATATTTT
v_gene: TRBV24-1; j_gene: TRBJ1-2; abundance: few; d_gene: TRBD1; CDR3aa: CATGTGARYGYTF; CDR3nt: TGTGCCACCGGGACAGGGGCTCGCTATGGCTACACCTTC
v_gene: TRBV7-6; j_gene: TRBJ1-2; abundance: NA; d_gene: TRBD1; CDR3aa: CASSLASIAGGRYGYTF; CDR3nt: TGTGCCAGCAGCTTAGCGTCGATCGCAGGGGGCCGGTATGGCTACACCTTC
v_gene: TRBV5-1; j_gene: TRBJ2-5; abundance: NA; d_gene: TRBD1; CDR3aa: CASSPGQQETQYF; CDR3nt: TGCGCCAGCAGCCCGGGACAGCAAGAGACCCAGTACTTC
v_gene: TRBV7-2; j_gene: TRBJ2-3; abundance: NA; d_gene: TRBD1; CDR3aa: CASSFTLQGDTQYF; CDR3nt: TGTGCCAGCAGCTTTACCCTACAGGGGGATACGCAGTATTTT
v_gene: TRBV7-2; j_gene: TRBJ2-2; abundance: NA; d_gene: TRBD1; CDR3aa: CASQEDRVYTGELFF; CDR3nt: TGTGCCAGCCAAGAGGACAGGGTTTACACCGGGGAGCTGTTTTTT
v_gene: TRBV7-2; j_gene: TRBJ2-1; abundance: NA; d_gene: TRBD2; CDR3aa: CASSPTRAGGTINEQFF; CDR3nt: TGTGCCAGCAGCCCCACTCGAGCGGGGGGCACAATCAATGAGCAGTTCTTC
v_gene: TRBV4-1; j_gene: TRBJ1-2; abundance: NA; d_gene: NA; CDR3aa: CASSQEGAWSGYTF; CDR3nt: TGCGCCAGCAGCCAAGAGGGGGCCTGGAGTGGCTACACCTTC
v_gene: TRBV4-1; j_gene: TRBJ1-2; abundance: NA; d_gene: NA; CDR3aa: CASSQDGSSVNYGYTF; CDR3nt: TGCGCCAGCAGCCAAGATGGTAGCAGCGTCAACTATGGCTACACCTTC
v_gene: TRBV24-1; j_gene: TRBJ1-1; abundance: NA; d_gene: NA; CDR3aa: CATSDGGGDTEAFF; CDR3nt: TGTGCCACCAGTGATGGGGGGGGTGACACTGAAGCTTTCTTT
v_gene: TRBV2; j_gene: TRBJ2-6; abundance: NA; d_gene: NA; CDR3aa: CASSGQEEILAYSGANVLTF; CDR3nt: TGTGCCAGCAGTGGTCAGGAGGAAATCTTGGCTTACTCTGGGGCCAACGTCCTGACTTTC
v_gene: TRBV7-2; j_gene: TRBJ1-2; abundance: NA; d_gene: NA; CDR3aa: CASSLGQFDGYTF; CDR3nt: TGTGCCAGCAGCCTGGGACAATTTGATGGCTACACCTTC
v_gene: TRBV6-5; j_gene: TRBJ2-1; abundance: NA; d_gene: TRBD1; CDR3aa: CASSLDRVNEQFF; CDR3nt: TGTGCCAGCAGCTTAGACAGGGTTAATGAGCAGTTCTTC
v_gene: TRBV7-9; j_gene: TRBJ2-1; abundance: once; d_gene: NA; CDR3aa: CASSAAAPYNEQFF; CDR3nt: TGTGCCAGCAGCGCAGCAGCGCCCTACAATGAGCAGTTCTTC
v_gene: TRBV27; j_gene: TRBJ2-1; abundance: NA; d_gene: NA; CDR3aa: CASRSEASYNEQFF; CDR3nt: TGTGCCAGCAGATCCGAAGCGTCTTACAATGAGCAGTTCTTC
v_gene: TRBV4-2; j_gene: TRBJ2-5; abundance: NA; d_gene: TRBD2; CDR3aa: CASSPRTSGDQETQYF; CDR3nt: TGTGCCAGCAGCCCTCGGACTAGCGGGGACCAAGAGACCCAGTACTTC
v_gene: TRBV5-4; j_gene: TRBJ1-6; abundance: NA; d_gene: TRBD1; CDR3aa: CASSIRDRQNSPLHF; CDR3nt: TGTGCCAGCAGCATACGGGACAGACAAAATTCACCCCTCCACTTT
v_gene: TRBV19; j_gene: TRBJ2-3; abundance: once; d_gene: NA; CDR3aa: CASSQTVPSTDTQYF; CDR3nt: TGTGCCAGTAGTCAAACAGTGCCTAGCACAGATACGCAGTATTTT
v_gene: TRBV12-3/TRBV12-4; j_gene: TRBJ1-1; abundance: NA; d_gene: NA; CDR3aa: CASSFDRGYKAFF; CDR3nt: TGTGCCAGCAGTTTCGATCGGGGATATAAGGCTTTCTTT
v_gene: TRBV2; j_gene: TRBJ2-7; abundance: many; d_gene: NA; CDR3aa: CASSASGWHEQYF; CDR3nt: TGTGCCAGCAGTGCATCGGGGTGGCACGAGCAGTACTTC
v_gene: TRBV6-5; j_gene: TRBJ2-3; abundance: NA; d_gene: NA; CDR3aa: CASRKTASTDTQYF; CDR3nt: TGTGCCAGCAGAAAGACAGCGAGCACAGATACGCAGTATTTT
v_gene: TRBV3-1/TRBV3-2; j_gene: TRBJ2-1; abundance: once; d_gene: NA; CDR3aa: CASSQVRNEQFF; CDR3nt: TGTGCCAGCAGCCAAGTCCGCAATGAGCAGTTCTTC
v_gene: TRBV4-1; j_gene: TRBJ1-1; abundance: NA; d_gene: NA; CDR3aa: CASSQRDTPNTEAFF; CDR3nt: TGCGCCAGCAGCCAACGGGACACCCCGAACACTGAAGCTTTCTTT
v_gene: TRBV19; j_gene: TRBJ1-5; abundance: NA; d_gene: NA; CDR3aa: CASSVKINQPQHF; CDR3nt: TGTGCCAGCTCGGTCAAGATCAATCAGCCCCAGCATTTT
v_gene: TRBV5-5; j_gene: TRBJ1-2; abundance: NA; d_gene: TRBD1; CDR3aa: CASSSTGGNGYGYTF; CDR3nt: TGTGCCAGCAGCTCGACAGGGGGTAACGGCTATGGCTACACCTTC
v_gene: TRBV19; j_gene: TRBJ1-5; abundance: once; d_gene: TRBD1; CDR3aa: CASRTGQGGQPQHF; CDR3nt: TGTGCCAGTAGAACGGGACAGGGAGGTCAGCCCCAGCATTTT